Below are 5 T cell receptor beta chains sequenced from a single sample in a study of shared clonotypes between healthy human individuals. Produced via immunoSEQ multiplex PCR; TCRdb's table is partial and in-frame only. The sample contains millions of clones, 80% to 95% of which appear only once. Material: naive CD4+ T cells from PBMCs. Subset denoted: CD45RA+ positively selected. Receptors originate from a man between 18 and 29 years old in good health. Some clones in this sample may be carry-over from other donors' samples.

CDR3 nucleotide sequence: TGCAGCGTCTTGGGGATTAGCACAGATACGCAGTATTTT. This encodes CSVLGISTDTQYF. This chain joins TRBV29-1 and TRBJ2-3; D is unresolved. Per the germline V gene, CDR1 is SQVTM and CDR2 is ANQGSEA. This CDR3 is 13 amino acids long. V was trimmed by 6 bases and J by 0 bases, leaving 10 bases between them.

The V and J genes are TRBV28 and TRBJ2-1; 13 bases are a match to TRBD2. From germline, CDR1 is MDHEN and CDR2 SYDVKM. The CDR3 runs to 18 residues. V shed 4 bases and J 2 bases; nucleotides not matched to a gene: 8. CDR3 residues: CASSSRTSGRWTYNEQFF. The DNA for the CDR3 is TGTGCCAGCAGTTCCCGGACTAGCGGGAGATGGACCTACAATGAGCAGTTCTTC.

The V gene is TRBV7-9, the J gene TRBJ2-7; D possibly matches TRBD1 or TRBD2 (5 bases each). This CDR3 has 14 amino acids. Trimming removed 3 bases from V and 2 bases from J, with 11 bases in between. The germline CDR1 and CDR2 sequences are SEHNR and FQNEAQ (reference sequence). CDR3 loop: CASSFGTEPYEQYF. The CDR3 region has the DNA TGTGCCAGCAGCTTTGGGACGGAGCCCTACGAGCAGTACTTC.

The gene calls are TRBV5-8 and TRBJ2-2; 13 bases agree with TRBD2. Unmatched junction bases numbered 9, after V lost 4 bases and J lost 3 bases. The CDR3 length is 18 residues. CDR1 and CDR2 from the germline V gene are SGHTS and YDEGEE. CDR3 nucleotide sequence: TGTGCCAGCAGCACCGGGACTAGCGGGAACCATCACACCGGGGAGCTGTTTTTT. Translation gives CASSTGTSGNHHTGELFF.

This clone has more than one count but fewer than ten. The CDR3 region is CASSQTGQETEAFF. CDR3 DNA sequence: TGTGCCAGCAGCCAGACAGGCCAGGAAACTGAAGCTTTCTTT. The rearrangement links TRBV7-2 to TRBJ1-1, with D perhaps TRBD1 (6 bases). V dropped 5 bases and J dropped 5 bases, with 15 bases sitting between them. This CDR3 is built from 14 residues. The germline V gene has CDR1 SGHTA and CDR2 FQGNSA. The full variable domain, with the rest looked up from reference TRBV7-2 and TRBJ1-1, is GAGVSQSPSNKVTEKGKDVELRCDPISGHTALYWYRQSLGQGLEFLIYFQGNSAPDKSGLPSDRFSAERTGGSVSTLTIQRTQQEDSAVYLCASSQTGQETEAFFGQGTRLTVV.